The 12 T cell receptor beta chains given below trace back to one sample, sequenced in a study of blood T cell repertoires in COVID-19. The table came from immunoSEQ multiplex PCR; TCRdb's copy has only in-frame clones and leaves some out. The table has over 85,000 clones, roughly 92% seen once. Sequenced input: peripheral blood. The receptor source for this set is a woman aged 45-65 years with COVID-19, enrolled during active disease.

This chain connects TRBV12-5 to TRBJ2-7, with TRBD2 matching over 9 bases. The CDR3 length is 14 residues. From germline, CDR1 is LGHNT and CDR2 FRNRAP. J gave up 1 base and V 6 bases, and 4 bases lay outside the gene matches. Here the CDR3 reads CASGGSGGSYEQYF. The CDR3 DNA is TGTGCTAGTGGAGGTAGCGGGGGTTCCTACGAGCAGTACTTC.

The gene calls are TRBV5-6 and TRBJ1-1; 7 bases fit TRBD1. The J segment lost 4 bases and the V segment lost 3 bases, leaving 3 bases of the junction unmatched. The CDR3 consists of 13 residues. Germline V CDR1 and CDR2: SGHDT, YYEEEE. The CDR3 sequence is CASSYTGVTEAFF. In DNA, the CDR3 is TGTGCCAGCAGCTACACAGGGGTCACTGAAGCTTTCTTT.

This sequence joins TRBV24-1 and TRBJ2-3; tentatively, D is TRBD1 (6 bases). Trimming stripped 1 base from V and 8 bases from J, with 12 bases between. CDR1 and CDR2 from the germline V gene are KGHDR and SFDVKD. There are 14 residues in the CDR3. The CDR3 sequence: CATSDLGGSGTQYF. The CDR3 nucleotides read TGTGCCACCAGTGATTTAGGGGGTTCGGGTACGCAGTATTTT.

The chain has TRBV24-1 and TRBJ2-5; D might be TRBD1 (5 bases). The CDR3 is 13 residues long. The germline V gene has CDR1 KGHDR and CDR2 SFDVKD. Trimming took off 5 bases at V and 4 bases at J, with 10 bases between the two ends. CDR3: CATSGRVGETQYF. CDR3 DNA: TGTGCCACCAGTGGCAGGGTGGGAGAGACCCAGTACTTC.

Written as DNA, the CDR3 is TGTGCCTTTGTTCTGTTTGGAAACACCATATATTTT. Its translation: CAFVLFGNTIYF. The chain recombines TRBV30 with TRBJ1-3; D uncertain. The CDR3 is made up of 12 amino acids. Germline CDR1 reads GTSNPN; CDR2 reads SVGIG (reference sequence). V lost 7 bases to trimming and J lost 3 bases, with 10 bases between them.

The chain carries TRBV5-1 and TRBJ1-2; D might be TRBD1 (6 bases). The CDR3 totals 14 residues. Trimming removed 5 bases at V and 3 bases at J, with 14 bases between. The germline V gene encodes CDR1 SGHRS and CDR2 YFSETQ. The CDR3 DNA reads as TGCGCCAGCAGTCCCGACAGGTCCCACTATGGCTACACCTTC. Encoded protein: CASSPDRSHYGYTF. Variable domain in full (rest from reference TRBV5-1 and TRBJ1-2): KAGVTQTPRYLIKTRGQQVTLSCSPISGHRSVSWYQQTPGQGLQFLFEYFSETQRNKGNFPGRFSGRQFSNSRSEMNVSTLELGDSALYLCASSPDRSHYGYTFGSGTRLTVV.

The CDR3 loop is CASSRTADGRYEQYV. CDR3 in DNA: TGTGCCAGCAGTCGGACAGCCGATGGACGATACGAGCAGTACGTC. The chain combines TRBV6-5 with TRBJ2-7; D is perhaps TRBD1 (6 bases). Germline V CDR1 and CDR2: MNHEY, SVGAGI. The CDR3 has 15 amino acids. Between the trimmed V and J ends, which lost 5 bases and 4 bases, there was a span of 18 bases.

The genes are TRBV2 and TRBJ1-3, with unresolved D. CDR3 length: 15 amino acids. The V end lost 4 bases, the J end lost 3 bases, and 13 bases lay between the germline ends. Germline CDR1 is SNHLY and CDR2 is FYNNEI. The CDR3 is CASSVGGGYGNTIYF. In DNA, the CDR3 is TGTGCCAGCAGTGTTGGAGGAGGGTATGGAAACACCATATATTTT.

V and J are TRBV5-1 and TRBJ1-5; D might be TRBD1 (5 bases). This CDR3 is built from 16 residues. Trimming removed 3 bases at V and 0 bases at J, with 13 bases between. Germline values: CDR1 SGHRS, CDR2 YFSETQ. The CDR3 here is CASSSQAGDSNQPQHF. DNA of the CDR3: TGCGCCAGCAGCTCCCAAGCGGGGGATAGCAATCAGCCCCAGCATTTT.

The genes are TRBV6-6 and TRBJ2-2; 9 bases match TRBD1. Germline loops: CDR1 MNHNY, CDR2 SVGAGI (reference sequence). The CDR3 has 15 amino acids. J was trimmed by 8 bases and V by 4 bases; bases with no gene match: 8. The CDR3 loop is CASSSGTGSGGELFF. The CDR3 bases are TGTGCCAGCAGTTCTGGGACAGGGAGTGGAGGGGAGCTGTTTTTT.

The chain is built from TRBV7-2 and TRBJ2-3, with D perhaps TRBD2 (5 bases). Trimming shortened V by 5 bases and J by 7 bases, and 7 bases separated the two germline ends. The CDR3 contains 11 residues. Germline CDR1 reads SGHTA; CDR2 reads FQGNSA. CDR3 residues: CASSRRYTQYF. The CDR3 bases are TGTGCCAGCAGCCGGAGGTATACGCAGTATTTT.

The chain carries TRBV19 and TRBJ2-1, with D tentatively TRBD2 (7 bases). In germline, CDR1 is LNHDA, CDR2 SQIVND (reference sequence). The CDR3 totals 16 residues. V was pared by 3 bases and J by 4 bases, with 16 bases between. The CDR3 loop is CASSIWGGSRYNEQFF. In DNA, the CDR3 is TGTGCCAGTAGTATCTGGGGGGGCTCCAGATACAATGAGCAGTTCTTC.